The T cell receptor beta chain under discussion was sequenced for a study of T cells after somatic rescue of genetic block. Produced via immunoSEQ multiplex PCR; TCRdb's table is partial and in-frame only. The sample gives roughly 58,000 clones, roughly 96% of which show up once; approximately 0.073% is in the top ten. V was pared by 4 bases and J by 11 bases, with 30 bases between. Germline assignment: CDR1 SGDLS and CDR2 YYNGEE. The CDR3 runs 17 residues. Sequenced material: peripheral blood mononuclear cells (PBMCs). This clonotype was sampled from a child younger than two. The chain employs TRBV9 and TRBJ1-1; D unclear. Here the CDR3 DNA reads TGTGCCAGCAGCCCGAGAGTCACAAGGGCGGCCCATGATAGGGCTTTCTTT. Residues: CASSPRVTRAAHDRAFF.